What follows is one TCR beta chain and its context. Germline lookup yields CDR1 SGHVS and CDR2 FNYEAQ. V dropped 4 bases and J dropped 5; count of bases not matched to a gene: 3. This CDR3 comprises 14 residues. The data belong to a study of blood T cell repertoires in COVID-19. The overall study: Collection of acute and convalescent COVID-19 samples took place in the United States, Italy and Spain. Sources were T cells, B-cell-depleted T cells, or PBMCs; the material itself was cDNA or gDNA.

Original data processing: Nucleated cell number was recorded as an estimate derived from reference gene primer amplification. Here immunoSEQ multiplex PCR was the method, and the copy in TCRdb shows in-frame clones only, minus some. V, J and clone size were drawn from that table, and D and trimming were deduced from the DNA. The sample comprises some 320,000 clones, 87% of which are singletons, and roughly 7.1% rests with the top ten. Sequencing was carried out using peripheral blood. V gene TRBV7-6 combines with J gene TRBJ2-1; 9 nucleotides align to TRBD1. This clonotype originated in a woman between 50 and 59 years old who had recovered from COVID-19. The CDR3 protein is CASSSGQGNNEQFF. Here the CDR3 DNA reads TGTGCCAGCAGCTCCGGACAGGGGAACAATGAGCAGTTCTTC.